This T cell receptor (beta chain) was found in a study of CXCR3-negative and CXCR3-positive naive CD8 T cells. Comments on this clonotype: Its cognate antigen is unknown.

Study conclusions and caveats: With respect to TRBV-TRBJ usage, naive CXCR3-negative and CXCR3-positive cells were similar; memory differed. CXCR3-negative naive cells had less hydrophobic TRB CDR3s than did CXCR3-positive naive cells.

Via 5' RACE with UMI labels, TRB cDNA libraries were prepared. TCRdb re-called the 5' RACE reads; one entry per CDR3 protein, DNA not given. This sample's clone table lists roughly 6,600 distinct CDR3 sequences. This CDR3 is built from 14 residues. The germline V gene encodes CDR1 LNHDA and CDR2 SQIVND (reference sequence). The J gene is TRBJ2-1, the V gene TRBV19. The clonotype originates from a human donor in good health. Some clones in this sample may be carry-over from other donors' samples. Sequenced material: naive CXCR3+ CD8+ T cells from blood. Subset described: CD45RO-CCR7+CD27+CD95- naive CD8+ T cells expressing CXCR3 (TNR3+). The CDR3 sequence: CASSIAATYNEQFF.